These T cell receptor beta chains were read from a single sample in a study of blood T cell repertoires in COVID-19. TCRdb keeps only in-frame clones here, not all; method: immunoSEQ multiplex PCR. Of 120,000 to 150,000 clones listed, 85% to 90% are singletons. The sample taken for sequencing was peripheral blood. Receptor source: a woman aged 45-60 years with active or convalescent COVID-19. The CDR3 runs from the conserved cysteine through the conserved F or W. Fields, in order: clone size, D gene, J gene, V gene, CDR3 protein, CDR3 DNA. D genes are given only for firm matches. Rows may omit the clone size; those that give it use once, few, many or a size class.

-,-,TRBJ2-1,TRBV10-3,CAIKPPTQGEQFF,TGTGCCATCAAGCCTCCCACGCAGGGTGAGCAGTTCTTC
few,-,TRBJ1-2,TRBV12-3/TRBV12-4,CASRTQGSGYTF,TGTGCCAGCAGGACACAGGGAAGTGGCTACACCTTC
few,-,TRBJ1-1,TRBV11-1,CASSLNQGSRGTEAFF,TGTGCCAGCAGCTTAAACCAGGGGTCCAGGGGCACTGAAGCTTTCTTT
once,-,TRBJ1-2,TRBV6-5,CASSYRGGGYTF,TGTGCCAGCAGTTACAGGGGGGGTGGCTACACCTTC
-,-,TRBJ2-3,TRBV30,CAWNSRQDGTDTQYF,TGTGCCTGGAATAGTAGACAGGACGGGACAGATACGCAGTATTTT
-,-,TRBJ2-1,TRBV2,CASSEGQVSYNEQFF,TGTGCCAGCAGTGAGGGTCAGGTCTCCTACAATGAGCAGTTCTTC
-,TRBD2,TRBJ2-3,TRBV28,CASGSAGGGTDTQYF,TGTGCCAGCGGTTCGGCGGGGGGGGGCACAGATACGCAGTATTTT
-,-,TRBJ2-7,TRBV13,CASSSYRDSYEQYF,TGTGCCAGCAGCTCCTACAGGGACTCCTACGAGCAGTACTTC
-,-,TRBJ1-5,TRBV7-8,CASSLVPGRQPQHF,TGTGCCAGCAGCTTAGTGCCGGGTCGCCAGCCCCAGCATTTT
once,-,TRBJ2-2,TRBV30,CAWSPTAGTNPGELFF,TGTGCCTGGAGTCCCACCGCCGGGACAAACCCCGGGGAGCTGTTTTTT
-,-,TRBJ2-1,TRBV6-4,CASSGGVGGEQFF,TGTGCCAGCAGTGGAGGGGTCGGGGGTGAGCAGTTCTTC
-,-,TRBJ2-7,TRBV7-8,CASSHFGLEQYF,TGTGCCAGCAGCCACTTTGGGCTCGAGCAGTACTTC
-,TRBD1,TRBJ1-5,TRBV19,CASSAGQGTYSNQPQHF,TGTGCCAGTAGTGCCGGACAGGGAACCTATAGCAATCAGCCCCAGCATTTT
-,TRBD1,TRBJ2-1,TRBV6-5,CASSSRTGGNEQFF,TGTGCCAGCAGTTCCCGGACAGGGGGCAATGAGCAGTTCTTC
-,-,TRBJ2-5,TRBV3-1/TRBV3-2,CASSQARLGQYF,TGTGCCAGCAGCCAAGCTAGACTAGGCCAGTACTTC
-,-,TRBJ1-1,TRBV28,CASSLGQFIMNTEAFF,TGTGCCAGCAGTTTAGGACAGTTCATCATGAACACTGAAGCTTTCTTT
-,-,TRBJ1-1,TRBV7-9,CASSLPQGSEAFF,TGTGCCAGCAGCTTACCGCAGGGAAGTGAAGCTTTCTTT
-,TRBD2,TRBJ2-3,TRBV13,CASSDREEYTDTQYF,TGTGCCAGCAGCGACCGGGAGGAGTACACAGATACGCAGTATTTT
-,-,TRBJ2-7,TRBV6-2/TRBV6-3,CASSYSKGQYEQYF,TGTGCCAGCAGTTACTCGAAGGGGCAATACGAGCAGTACTTC
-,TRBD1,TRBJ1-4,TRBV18,CASSETGGGKLFF,TGTGCCAGCTCTGAGACAGGGGGCGGAAAACTGTTTTTT
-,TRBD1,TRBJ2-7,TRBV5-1,CASSSLGTGYEQYF,TGCGCCAGCAGCTCCCTGGGGACAGGCTACGAGCAGTACTTC
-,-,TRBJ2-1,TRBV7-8,CASSLVSRLTYNEQFF,TGTGCCAGCAGCTTAGTCTCCAGGCTCACCTACAATGAGCAGTTCTTC